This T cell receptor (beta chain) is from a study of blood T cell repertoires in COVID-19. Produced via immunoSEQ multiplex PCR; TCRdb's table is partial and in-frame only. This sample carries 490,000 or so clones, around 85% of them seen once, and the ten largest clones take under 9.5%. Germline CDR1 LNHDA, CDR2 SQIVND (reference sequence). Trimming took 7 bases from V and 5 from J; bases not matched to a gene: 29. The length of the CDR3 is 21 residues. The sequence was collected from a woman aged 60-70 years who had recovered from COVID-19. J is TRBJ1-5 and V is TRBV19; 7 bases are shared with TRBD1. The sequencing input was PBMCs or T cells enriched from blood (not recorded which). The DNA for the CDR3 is TGTGCCAGTAAGAGTCACCTGCCCCCCAGTGTCAACAGGGGACGGGATCAGCCCCAGCATTTT. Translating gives CASKSHLPPSVNRGRDQPQHF.